These 10 T cell receptor beta chains share one sample of origin, sequenced in a study of blood T cell repertoires in COVID-19 (dated by TCRdb to 2019 to 2021). The library came from the immunoSEQ multiplex PCR assay. What TCRdb holds here is the immuneACCESS table cut down to in-frame rearrangements. Part of the clones is not present; checked against another copy, under half of the missing clones reflect an unresolved V gene, and the others are unexplained. Within this sample are about 220,000 clones, with about 79% of them counted one time only. The ten largest clones add up to about 8.9% of the sample. Sequencing was carried out using peripheral blood. The source of these receptors is a middle-aged man with active or convalescent COVID-19.

This chain connects TRBV19 to TRBJ1-6; TRBD1 might be the D (6 bases). Per the germline V gene, CDR1 is LNHDA and CDR2 is SQIVND (reference sequence). Trimming cost V 1 base and J 10 bases, with 11 bases left between them. This CDR3 region has 14 residues. The CDR3 loop is CASSIVPGDSPLHF. DNA of the CDR3: TGTGCCAGTAGTATAGTGCCAGGGGACTCACCCCTCCACTTT.

This chain links TRBV27 with TRBJ2-3, with a possible D match to TRBD1 (5 bases). V lost 6 bases, J lost 2 bases, and 15 bases lay in between. This CDR3 contains 15 residues. The germline V gene has CDR1 MNHEY and CDR2 SMNVEV (reference sequence). The CDR3 DNA sequence: TGTGCCAGCAGCGCTTGGGGCAGGTCCACAGATACGCAGTATTTT. Encoded protein: CASSAWGRSTDTQYF.

This clone has just one count. The chain uses TRBV5-1 and TRBJ2-3; perhaps TRBD1 as D (5 bases). The CDR3 is 12 residues long. V lost 3 bases, J lost 5 bases, and 7 bases lay in between. Per the germline V gene, CDR1 is SGHRS and CDR2 is YFSETQ. The CDR3 spells CASSSQGDTQYF. In DNA form, the CDR3 reads TGCGCCAGCAGCTCCCAGGGAGATACGCAGTATTTT.

J is TRBJ2-5 and V is TRBV18; TRBD1 agrees at 9 bases. From germline, CDR1 is KGHSH and CDR2 LQKENI. V lost 6 bases to trimming and J lost 3 bases; unmatched junction nucleotides: 5. The CDR3 contains 14 residues. CDR3 amino acids: CASSRGTGKETQYF. CDR3 in DNA: TGTGCCAGCTCCCGAGGGACAGGGAAAGAGACCCAGTACTTC.

V and J are TRBV18 and TRBJ2-1, with 8 bases identical to TRBD2. The CDR3 runs 18 residues. The trim removed 3 bases at V and 2 bases at J, leaving 12 bases unmatched. CDR1 and CDR2 from the germline V gene are KGHSH and LQKENI. CDR3 sequence (DNA): TGTGCCAGCTCACCCCCAATGGAAGCGGGGGCTGCCTACAATGAGCAGTTCTTC. It yields the protein CASSPPMEAGAAYNEQFF.

The V gene is TRBV24-1, the J gene TRBJ1-2; possibly TRBD1 for D (6 bases). This CDR3 has 14 amino acids. Trimming pared 3 bases from V and 0 bases from J, leaving 7 bases between. The germline V gene has CDR1 KGHDR and CDR2 SFDVKD. CDR3 protein: CATSDRTANYGYTF. In nucleotides, the CDR3 is TGTGCCACCAGTGATCGGACAGCTAACTATGGCTACACCTTC.

The chain joins TRBV5-4 to TRBJ2-2; 8 nucleotides align to TRBD2. The germline CDR1 and CDR2 sequences are SGHNT and YYREEE (reference sequence). J was trimmed by 1 base and V by 1 base; bases with no gene match: 6. The CDR3 totals 17 residues. The CDR3 sequence: CASSLLASGQNTGELFF. The CDR3 DNA is TGTGCCAGCAGCTTGTTGGCTAGCGGGCAGAACACCGGGGAGCTGTTTTTT.

This chain joins TRBV4-3 and TRBJ2-2; a weak D match, TRBD2 (6 bases). Germline loops: CDR1 LGHNA, CDR2 YSLEER. CDR3 length equals 18 residues. V lost 1 base, J lost 7 bases, and 22 bases lay in between. The CDR3 nucleotides are TGCGCCAGCAGCCAAGGCTCCTATCGGACCCAGGGAGGCGGGGAGCTGTTTTTT. Translated: CASSQGSYRTQGGGELFF.

The CDR3 loop is CASSLQAYTEAFF. DNA for the CDR3: TGTGCCAGCAGTTTACAGGCCTACACTGAAGCTTTCTTT. V and J are TRBV27 and TRBJ1-1; D gene unclear. Trimming cost V 2 bases and J 3 bases, with 7 bases left between them. This CDR3 is 13 amino acids long. Per germline, CDR1 MNHEY and CDR2 SMNVEV (reference sequence).

The genes are TRBV18 and TRBJ1-5; D gene unclear. Germline V gene sequence: CDR1 KGHSH, CDR2 LQKENI. The CDR3 totals 13 residues. Trimming cost V 3 bases and J 5 bases, with 8 bases left between them. For the CDR3, the DNA is TGTGCCAGCTCACCTAGTAGAGATCAGCCCCAGCATTTT. The encoded protein is CASSPSRDQPQHF.